The present T cell receptor (beta chain) was sequenced within a study of blood T cells in healthy people across ages. The CDR3 consists of 17 residues. CDR1 is SGHVS, CDR2 FNYEAQ, per germline. V was cut by 1 base and J by 1 base, with 17 bases left in between. In regard to this clonotype: Its antigen is undetermined.

A sample-barcoded 5' primer and a J-beta primer mix were used in a second PCR of roughly 7 to 11 cycles. TCRdb ran MiXCR on the 5' RACE reads and lists one entry per CDR3 protein. The repertoire holds hundreds of thousands of distinct CDR3 sequences, approximately 30% seen once, with roughly 15% in the top ten. Each donor was a healthy Caucasian individual from Russia, aged about 6 to 90. Regarding the study as a whole: Unsorted PBMCs blocked a conclusive comparison of naive and antigen-experienced cells. CMV status of donors was unknown, possibly confounding expanded clonotype changes.

The clonotype was recovered from a woman older than 75 in good health. The sample taken for sequencing was blood. J is TRBJ2-7 and V is TRBV7-6; either TRBD1 or TRBD2 may supply D (5 bases each). In DNA, the CDR3 is TGTGCCAGCAGCTTAGGGACCGGGACGAGGGGTTCCTACGAGCAGTACTTC. Amino acids: CASSLGTGTRGSYEQYF.